One sample yielded the 22 T cell receptor beta chains listed below, sequenced in a study of blood T cell repertoires in COVID-19. TCRdb's copy holds only in-frame clones and misses some; the assay was immunoSEQ multiplex PCR. There are several thousand clones in the sample; 88% occur only once, and about 7% lies in the top ten. Sequenced input: peripheral blood. The receptors were gathered from a human donor in a cohort sampled during active COVID-19.

The J gene is TRBJ1-5, the V gene TRBV4-1, with D uncertain. V dropped 0 bases and J dropped 0 bases, with 9 bases sitting between them. This CDR3 comprises 16 residues. Per germline, CDR1 MGHRA and CDR2 YSYEKL. CDR3 sequence: CASSQDWHNSNQPQHF. Here the CDR3 DNA reads TGCGCCAGCAGCCAAGATTGGCATAATAGCAATCAGCCCCAGCATTTT.

The chain combines TRBV6-1 with TRBJ2-1, with D possibly being TRBD1 (5 bases). Germline V CDR1 and CDR2: MNHNS, SASEGT. The CDR3 consists of 15 residues. V gave up 3 bases and J gave up 2 bases, with 11 bases separating them. CDR3: CASSEGLVAYNEQFF. CDR3 nucleotide sequence: TGTGCCAGCAGTGAGGGGCTAGTCGCCTACAATGAGCAGTTCTTC.

V is TRBV28 and J is TRBJ2-7, with 7 bases matching TRBD1. The CDR3 is made up of 15 amino acids. Losses at the gene ends were 6 bases for V and 4 bases for J; bases not matched to a gene: 12. CDR1 and CDR2 (germline): MDHEN, SYDVKM. The CDR3, as DNA: TGTGCCAGCAGCCTACAGGGGTCCATTTATTACGAGCAGTACTTC. Translated, it gives CASSLQGSIYYEQYF.

The chain couples TRBV3-1 (or the pseudogene TRBV3-2) to TRBJ1-2; D not certain. V lost 0 bases and J 8 bases, leaving 16 bases between the germline ends. CDR1 is LGHDT and CDR2 is YNNKEL in the germline V gene (reference sequence). The CDR3 covers 15 residues. The CDR3 nucleotides read TGTGCCAGCAGCCAAGATACCCGGATCCAGAGGGGCTACACCTTC. Residues: CASSQDTRIQRGYTF.

This chain links TRBV6-6 with TRBJ1-5; 10 nucleotides match TRBD1. Trimming removed 5 bases from V and 2 bases from J; junction bases left unmatched: 9. Germline V lookup: CDR1 MNHNY, CDR2 SVGAGI (reference sequence). CDR3 length: 17 residues. The CDR3 here is CASSPNSGTGGNQPQHF. The CDR3, as DNA: TGTGCCAGCAGTCCAAACTCCGGGACAGGGGGCAATCAGCCCCAGCATTTT.

This chain connects TRBV19 to TRBJ2-1, with 15 bases lining up with TRBD2. The V gene end was trimmed by 5 bases and the J gene end by 6 bases; junction bases not matched to a gene: 11. CDR3 length: 18 amino acids. Germline V lookup: CDR1 LNHDA, CDR2 SQIVND (reference sequence). CDR3 sequence (DNA): TGTGCCAGTAGTGCCGGGACTAGCGGGGGGCGGGTATTCAATGAGCAGTTCTTC. Amino acids: CASSAGTSGGRVFNEQFF.

The rearrangement uses TRBV7-2 and TRBJ2-7, with a weak D call TRBD2 (5 bases). There are 14 residues in the CDR3. The V gene lost 5 bases and the J gene lost 4 bases, with 15 bases spanning the gap. Per the germline V gene, CDR1 is SGHTA and CDR2 is FQGNSA. DNA of the CDR3: TGTGCCAGCAGCAAGACATTGACTATATACGAGCAGTACTTC. Translated: CASSKTLTIYEQYF. Full variable domain (remainder filled in from reference TRBV7-2 and TRBJ2-7): GAGVSQSPSNKVTEKGKDVELRCDPISGHTALYWYRQSLGQGLEFLIYFQGNSAPDKSGLPSDRFSAERTGGSVSTLTIQRTQQEDSAVYLCASSKTLTIYEQYFGPGTRLTVT.

This clone was picked up one time. The V call is TRBV5-5, the J call TRBJ2-7, with D perhaps TRBD1 (6 bases). Looked up from germline, CDR1 is SGHKS and CDR2 is YYEKEE (reference sequence). The CDR3 runs 14 residues. V lost 4 bases and J lost 3, with 14 bases in between. The CDR3 protein is CASSIQGPSYEQYF. CDR3 sequence (DNA): TGTGCCAGCAGCATACAGGGACCGAGCTACGAGCAGTACTTC.

The CDR3 reads CASSPLAGAGSEQFF. In DNA form, the CDR3 reads TGTGCCAGCAGTCCATTAGCGGGAGCGGGCAGTGAGCAGTTCTTC. This chain links TRBV28 with TRBJ2-1; 9 nucleotides align to TRBD2. The junction had 11 bases not matched to a gene; V was cut back by 5 bases and J by 9 bases. The CDR3 totals 15 residues. Germline assignment: CDR1 MDHEN and CDR2 SYDVKM.

This clone was counted once. The chain links TRBV10-2 to TRBJ1-2, with D perhaps TRBD1 (5 bases). Trimming pared 0 bases from V and 3 bases from J, leaving 17 bases between. This CDR3 is built from 17 residues. CDR1 is WSHSY, CDR2 SAAADI, per germline. Written as DNA, the CDR3 is TGCGCCAGCAGTGAGTCTGGGGTCTATGACAGCCACTATGGCTACACCTTC. Protein: CASSESGVYDSHYGYTF.

V gene TRBV7-2 combines with J gene TRBJ1-2; D is perhaps TRBD1 (6 bases). The CDR3 spans 12 residues. CDR1 is SGHTA, CDR2 FQGNSA, per germline. Trimming left V 4 bases short and J 7 bases short, with 10 bases between. The DNA for the CDR3 is TGTGCCAGCAGCTCGGACAGTATTGGCTACACCTTC. It encodes CASSSDSIGYTF.

This clone was seen a handful of times. The rearrangement joins TRBV5-1 to TRBJ2-1; TRBD2 is a possible D gene (5 bases). The CDR3 consists of 16 residues. The V gene lost 3 bases and the J gene lost 1 base, with 14 bases spanning the gap. Germline assignment: CDR1 SGHRS and CDR2 YFSETQ. CDR3 sequence (DNA): TGCGCCAGCAGCTCGGGGTCCGTACTGTCCTACAATGAGCAGTTCTTC. Amino acid sequence: CASSSGSVLSYNEQFF.

V and J are TRBV10-2 and TRBJ2-2, with TRBD2 as a possible D gene (6 bases). The CDR3 covers 16 residues. V dropped 3 bases and J dropped 0 bases, with 11 bases sitting between them. Per germline, CDR1 WSHSY and CDR2 SAAADI. For the CDR3, the DNA is TGCGCCAGCAGTGAAGGAGGGCTAGCGAACACCGGGGAGCTGTTTTTT. Protein: CASSEGGLANTGELFF.

The chain joins TRBV27 to TRBJ2-1; D not certain. V was cut by 6 bases and J by 6 bases, with 9 bases left in between. CDR3 size: 12 residues. CDR1 and CDR2 from the germline V gene are MNHEY and SMNVEV (reference sequence). CDR3 residues: CASSSTFNEQFF. The CDR3, as DNA: TGTGCCAGCAGCTCTACGTTCAATGAGCAGTTCTTC.

The chain employs TRBV20-1 and TRBJ2-5, with D possibly TRBD1 on 5 matching bases. Germline-derived CDR1 and CDR2 are DFQATT and SNEGSKA (reference sequence). V lost 3 bases and J 5 bases, leaving 19 bases between the germline ends. The CDR3 is 15 residues long. This chain's CDR3 is CSASSFRRPGETQYF. CDR3 in DNA: TGCAGTGCTAGTAGCTTTCGGCGGCCAGGGGAGACCCAGTACTTC.

This clone was recorded only once. This chain connects TRBV18 to TRBJ2-7; 7 nucleotides agree with TRBD1. V dropped 2 bases and J dropped 4; count of bases not matched to a gene: 5. This CDR3 is 14 amino acids long. Germline CDR1 KGHSH, CDR2 LQKENI. CDR3 amino acids: CASSPSQGEYEQYF. The CDR3 DNA reads TGTGCCAGCTCACCAAGCCAGGGGGAGTACGAGCAGTACTTC. Looking up the rest from reference TRBV18 and TRBJ2-7 gives the full variable domain: NAGVMQNPRHLVRRRGQEARLRCSPMKGHSHVYWYRQLPEEGLKFMVYLQKENIIDESGMPKERFSAEFPKEGPSILRIQQVVRGDSAAYFCASSPSQGEYEQYFGPGTRLTVT.

This clone was detected a few times. The J gene is TRBJ2-5, the V gene TRBV6-5, with D possibly being TRBD2 (6 bases). V lost 2 bases, J lost 6 bases, and 16 bases lay in between. CDR3 length: 15 amino acids. Germline V gives CDR1 MNHEY, CDR2 SVGAGI. The CDR3 DNA sequence: TGTGCCAGCAGTTACCAAGGGACTCCCCCACAGACCCAGTACTTC. This codes for CASSYQGTPPQTQYF.

V gene TRBV5-6 combines with J gene TRBJ2-4; tentatively, D is TRBD2 (5 bases). The CDR3 spans 14 residues. The V end lost 4 bases, the J end lost 0 bases, and 8 bases lay between the germline ends. Per the germline V gene, CDR1 is SGHDT and CDR2 is YYEEEE. CDR3 amino acids: CASSPGGAKNIQYF. The CDR3 DNA follows: TGTGCCAGCAGCCCCGGAGGAGCCAAAAACATTCAGTACTTC.

The chain has TRBV5-1 and TRBJ2-5, with D perhaps matching TRBD2 (6 bases). V was trimmed by 7 bases and J by 5 bases, leaving 12 bases between them. The germline CDR1 and CDR2 sequences are SGHRS and YFSETQ. This CDR3 spans 12 amino acids. The CDR3 spells CASDSEGETQYF. The CDR3 region has the DNA TGCGCCAGCGACTCGGAGGGCGAGACCCAGTACTTC.

The V gene is TRBV12-3 or TRBV12-4, the J gene TRBJ1-1, with D maybe TRBD1 (5 bases). The CDR3 spans 13 residues. Trimming stripped 6 bases from V and 2 bases from J, with 10 bases between. CDR3 in DNA: TGTGCCAGCAGGTTAAGGGGAAACACTGAAGCTTTCTTT. It codes for CASRLRGNTEAFF.

As for this clone: Because the CDR3 is missing its conserved closing phenylalanine or tryptophan, this is likely a read error. Because the CDR3's place on the DNA is in doubt, the DNA is left out and the CDR3 is given as listed by TCRdb. The chain is built from TRBV6-1 and TRBJ1-1; TRBD1, the D gene given by the table, was not confirmed from the DNA. Germline CDR1 MNHNS, CDR2 SASEGT. The CDR3 spans 11 residues, counting both ends. CDR3 residues: CASSEPDRSLV.

V is TRBV5-6 and J is TRBJ2-7, with TRBD2 matching 11 bases. The CDR3 extends over 18 amino acids. CDR1 is SGHDT and CDR2 is YYEEEE in the germline V gene. After removal of 4 bases from V and 2 bases from J, the junction contained 14 bases not matched to a gene. Here the CDR3 DNA reads TGTGCCAGCAGCGAAAGCAGTCGACCGGGACTAGCGGCCTACGAGCAGTACTTC. This translates into CASSESSRPGLAAYEQYF.